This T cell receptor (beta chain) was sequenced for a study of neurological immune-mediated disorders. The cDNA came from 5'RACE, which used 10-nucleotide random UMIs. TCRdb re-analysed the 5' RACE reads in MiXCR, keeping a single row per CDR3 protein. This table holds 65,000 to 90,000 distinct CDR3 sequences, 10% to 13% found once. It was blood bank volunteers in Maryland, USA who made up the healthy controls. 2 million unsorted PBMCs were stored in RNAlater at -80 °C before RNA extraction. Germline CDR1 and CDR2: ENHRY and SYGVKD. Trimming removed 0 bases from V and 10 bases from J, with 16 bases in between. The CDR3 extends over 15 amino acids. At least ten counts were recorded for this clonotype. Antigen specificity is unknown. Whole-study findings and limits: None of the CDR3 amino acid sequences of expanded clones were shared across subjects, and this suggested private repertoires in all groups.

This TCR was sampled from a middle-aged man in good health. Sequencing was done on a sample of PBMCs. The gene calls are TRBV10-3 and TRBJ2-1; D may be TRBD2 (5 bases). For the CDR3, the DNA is TGTGCCATCAGTGAGTCGACACCCGGGGTCCGGGAGCAGTTCTTC. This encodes CAISESTPGVREQFF.